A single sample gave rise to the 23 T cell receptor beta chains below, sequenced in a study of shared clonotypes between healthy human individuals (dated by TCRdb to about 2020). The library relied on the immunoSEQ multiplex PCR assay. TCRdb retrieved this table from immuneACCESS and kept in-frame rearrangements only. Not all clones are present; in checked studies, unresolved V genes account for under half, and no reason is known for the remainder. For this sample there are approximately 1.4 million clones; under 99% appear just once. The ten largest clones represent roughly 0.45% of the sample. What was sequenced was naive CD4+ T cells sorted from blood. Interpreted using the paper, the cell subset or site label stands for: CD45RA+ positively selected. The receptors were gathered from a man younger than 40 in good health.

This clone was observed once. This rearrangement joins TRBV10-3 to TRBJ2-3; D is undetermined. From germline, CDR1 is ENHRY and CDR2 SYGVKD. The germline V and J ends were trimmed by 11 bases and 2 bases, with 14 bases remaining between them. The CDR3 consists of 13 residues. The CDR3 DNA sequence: TGTGCCTCCAGTTTACTCCTCACAGATACGCAGTATTTT. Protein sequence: CASSLLLTDTQYF.

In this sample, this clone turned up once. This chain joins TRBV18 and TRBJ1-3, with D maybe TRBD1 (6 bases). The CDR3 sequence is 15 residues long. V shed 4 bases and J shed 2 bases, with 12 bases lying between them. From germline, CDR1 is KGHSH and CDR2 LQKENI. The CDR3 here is CASSRQTGTGNTIYF. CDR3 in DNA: TGTGCCAGCTCACGACAGACAGGTACTGGAAACACCATATATTTT.

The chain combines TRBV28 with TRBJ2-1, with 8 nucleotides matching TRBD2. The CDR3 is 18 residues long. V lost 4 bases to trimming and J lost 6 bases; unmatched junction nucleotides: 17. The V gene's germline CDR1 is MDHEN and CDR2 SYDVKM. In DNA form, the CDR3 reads TGTGCCAGCAGTTCAATACTAGCGGCGGGTAAGGGGCTCAATGAGCAGTTCTTC. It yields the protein CASSSILAAGKGLNEQFF.

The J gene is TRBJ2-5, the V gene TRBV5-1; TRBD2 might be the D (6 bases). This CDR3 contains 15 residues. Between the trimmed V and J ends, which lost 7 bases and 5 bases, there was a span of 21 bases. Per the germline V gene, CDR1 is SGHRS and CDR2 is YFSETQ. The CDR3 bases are TGCGCCAGCGGCCCTGGGAGGCCTTCCGGGGAGACCCAGTACTTC. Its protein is CASGPGRPSGETQYF.

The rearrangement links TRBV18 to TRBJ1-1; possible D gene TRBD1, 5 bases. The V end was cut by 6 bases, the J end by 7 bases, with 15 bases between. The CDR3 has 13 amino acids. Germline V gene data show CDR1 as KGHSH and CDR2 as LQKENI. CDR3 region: CASSSEVGVEAFF. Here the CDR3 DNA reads TGTGCCAGCTCCTCGGAGGTAGGGGTTGAAGCTTTCTTT.

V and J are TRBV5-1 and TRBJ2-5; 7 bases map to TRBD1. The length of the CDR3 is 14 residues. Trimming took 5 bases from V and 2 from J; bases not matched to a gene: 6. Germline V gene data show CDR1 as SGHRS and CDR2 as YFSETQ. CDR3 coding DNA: TGCGCCAGCAGACCCCGGGACAGACAAGAGACCCAGTACTTC. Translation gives CASRPRDRQETQYF.

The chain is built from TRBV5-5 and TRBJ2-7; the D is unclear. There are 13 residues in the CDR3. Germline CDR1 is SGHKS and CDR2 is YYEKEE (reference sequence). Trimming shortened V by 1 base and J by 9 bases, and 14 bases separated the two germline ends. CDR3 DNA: TGTGCCAGCAGCTTGCCCCCCAATTGGGGGCAGTACTTC. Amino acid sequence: CASSLPPNWGQYF.

The CDR3 here is CASSPTSGSSQTYEQYF. CDR3 DNA sequence: TGTGCCAGCTCACCGACTAGCGGGAGCTCCCAGACCTACGAGCAGTACTTC. The rearrangement joins TRBV18 to TRBJ2-7; TRBD2 agrees at 12 bases. CDR1 KGHSH and CDR2 LQKENI come from the germline V gene. J gave up 2 bases and V 3 bases, and 8 bases lay outside the gene matches. The CDR3 is 17 amino acids.

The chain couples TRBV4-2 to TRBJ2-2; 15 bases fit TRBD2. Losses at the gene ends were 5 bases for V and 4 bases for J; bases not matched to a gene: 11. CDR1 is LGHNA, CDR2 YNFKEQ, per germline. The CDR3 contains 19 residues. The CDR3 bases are TGTGCCAGCAGCTACAGGACTAGCGGGAGGGCCCGGCTCACCGGGGAGCTGTTTTTT. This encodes CASSYRTSGRARLTGELFF.

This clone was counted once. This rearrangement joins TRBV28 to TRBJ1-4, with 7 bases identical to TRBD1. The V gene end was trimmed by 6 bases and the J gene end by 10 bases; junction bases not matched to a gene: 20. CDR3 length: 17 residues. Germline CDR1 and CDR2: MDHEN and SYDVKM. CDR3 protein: CASSTPYLGDSRAKLFF. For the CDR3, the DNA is TGTGCCAGCAGCACACCCTACTTGGGGGACAGTAGGGCAAAACTGTTTTTT.

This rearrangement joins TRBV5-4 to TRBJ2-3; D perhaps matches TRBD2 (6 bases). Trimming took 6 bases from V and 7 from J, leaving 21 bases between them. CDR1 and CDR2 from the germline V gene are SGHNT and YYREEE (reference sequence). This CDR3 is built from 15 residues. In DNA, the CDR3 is TGTGCCAGCACCAAACTAGCCACAACTGGGAATACGCAGTATTTT. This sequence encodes CASTKLATTGNTQYF.

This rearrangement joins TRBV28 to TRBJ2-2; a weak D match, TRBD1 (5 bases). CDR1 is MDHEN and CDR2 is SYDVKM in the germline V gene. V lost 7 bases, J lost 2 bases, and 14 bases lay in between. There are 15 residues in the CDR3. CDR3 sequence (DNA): TGTGCCAGCACCACCCGAGGACATAACACCGGGGAGCTGTTTTTT. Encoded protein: CASTTRGHNTGELFF.

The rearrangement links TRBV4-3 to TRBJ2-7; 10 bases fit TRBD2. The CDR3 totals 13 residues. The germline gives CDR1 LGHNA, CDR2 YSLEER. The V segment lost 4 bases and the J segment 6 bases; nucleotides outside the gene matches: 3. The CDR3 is CASSPWTSGEQYF. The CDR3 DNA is TGCGCCAGCAGCCCTTGGACTAGCGGCGAGCAGTACTTC.

The CDR3 coding sequence is TGCGCCAGCACCCGACAGGGGGGCACAGATACGCAGTATTTT. Protein product: CASTRQGGTDTQYF. V is TRBV5-1 and J is TRBJ2-3, with 9 nucleotides matching TRBD1. The CDR3 is 14 residues long. Looked up from germline, CDR1 is SGHRS and CDR2 is YFSETQ. The V and J ends lost 6 bases and 1 base, in that order; junction bases with no gene match: 3.

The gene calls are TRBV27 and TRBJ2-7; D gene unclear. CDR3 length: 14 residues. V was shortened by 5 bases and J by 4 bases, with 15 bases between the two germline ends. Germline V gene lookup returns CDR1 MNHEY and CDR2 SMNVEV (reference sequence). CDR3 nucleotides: TGTGCCAGCAGTCTGACTCACTTAGCTTACGAGCAGTACTTC. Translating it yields CASSLTHLAYEQYF.

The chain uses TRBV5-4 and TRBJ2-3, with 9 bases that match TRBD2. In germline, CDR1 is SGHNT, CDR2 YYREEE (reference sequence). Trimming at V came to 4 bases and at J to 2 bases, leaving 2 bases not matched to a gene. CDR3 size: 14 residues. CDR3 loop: CASSRGGDTDTQYF. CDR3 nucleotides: TGTGCCAGCAGCCGCGGGGGGGACACAGATACGCAGTATTTT.

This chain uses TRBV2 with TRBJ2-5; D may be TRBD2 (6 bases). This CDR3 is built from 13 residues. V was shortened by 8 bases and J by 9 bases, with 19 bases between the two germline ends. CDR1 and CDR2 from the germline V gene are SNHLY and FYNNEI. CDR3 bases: TGTGCCAGCGTCTGGGGCTTAGGGGACTCCCAGTACTTC. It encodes CASVWGLGDSQYF. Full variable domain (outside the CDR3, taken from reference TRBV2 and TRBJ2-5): EPEVTQTPSHQVTQMGQEVILRCVPISNHLYFYWYRQILGQKVEFLVSFYNNEISEKSEIFDDQFSVERPDGSNFTLKIRSTKLEDSAMYFCASVWGLGDSQYFGPGTRLLVL.

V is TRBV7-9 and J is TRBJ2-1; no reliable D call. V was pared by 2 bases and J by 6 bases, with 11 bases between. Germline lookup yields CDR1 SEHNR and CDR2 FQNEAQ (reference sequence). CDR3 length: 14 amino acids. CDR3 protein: CASSLSNPGNEQFF. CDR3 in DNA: TGTGCCAGCAGCTTAAGTAATCCGGGCAATGAGCAGTTCTTC.

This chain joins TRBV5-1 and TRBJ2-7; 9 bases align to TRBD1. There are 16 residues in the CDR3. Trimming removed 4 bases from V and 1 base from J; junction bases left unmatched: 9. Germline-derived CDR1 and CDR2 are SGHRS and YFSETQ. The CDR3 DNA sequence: TGCGCCAGCAGCCGCACCTCCGGGACAGGGTCCTACGAGCAGTACTTC. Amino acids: CASSRTSGTGSYEQYF.

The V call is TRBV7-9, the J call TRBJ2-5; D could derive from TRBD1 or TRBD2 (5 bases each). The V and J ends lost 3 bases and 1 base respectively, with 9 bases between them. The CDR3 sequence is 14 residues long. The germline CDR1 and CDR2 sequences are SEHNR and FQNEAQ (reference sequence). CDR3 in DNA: TGTGCCAGCAGCTTTAGGGGACGCCAAGAGACCCAGTACTTC. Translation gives CASSFRGRQETQYF.

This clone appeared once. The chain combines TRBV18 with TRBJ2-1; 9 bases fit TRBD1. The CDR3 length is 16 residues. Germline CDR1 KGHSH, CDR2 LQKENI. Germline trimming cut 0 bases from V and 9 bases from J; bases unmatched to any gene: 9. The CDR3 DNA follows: TGTGCCAGCTCACCACCGGGACAGGGTATTAGGGGTGAGCAGTTCTTC. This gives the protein CASSPPGQGIRGEQFF.

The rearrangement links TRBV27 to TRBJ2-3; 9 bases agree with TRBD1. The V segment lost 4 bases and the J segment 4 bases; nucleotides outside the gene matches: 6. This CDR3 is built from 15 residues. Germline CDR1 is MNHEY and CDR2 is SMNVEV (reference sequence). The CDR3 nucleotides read TGTGCCAGCAGTTCGGGGACAGGGCTTTCAGATACGCAGTATTTT. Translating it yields CASSSGTGLSDTQYF.

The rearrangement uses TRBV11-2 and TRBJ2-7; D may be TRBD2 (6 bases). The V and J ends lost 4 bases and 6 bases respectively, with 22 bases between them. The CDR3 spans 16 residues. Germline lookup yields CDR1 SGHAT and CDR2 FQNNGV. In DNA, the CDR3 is TGTGCCAGCAGCTCTACTAGCCCGACACCGACGAGCGAGCAGTACTTC. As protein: CASSSTSPTPTSEQYF.